The rows below give T cell receptor beta chains drawn from one sample of a study of cytomegalovirus exposure and HLA in healthy donors. Libraries were prepared by immunoSEQ multiplex PCR; TCRdb keeps only in-frame clonotypes and omits some of them. The sample features roughly 79,000 clones, with about 4.6% in its top ten. Sequences were obtained from PBMCs. All receptors come from a man between 25 and 39 years old in good health and CMV-seronegative. The CDR3 runs from the conserved cysteine through the conserved F or W. D genes are given only for firm matches.

D	J	V	CDR3
TRBD1	TRBJ2-7	TRBV19	CASTPPRGTGNTYEQYF
TRBD1	TRBJ1-4	TRBV5-1	CASSLGVRGFNEKLFF
TRBD1	TRBJ2-2	TRBV5-1	CASSPLTGGAYGELFF
-	TRBJ2-1	TRBV14	CASSQRDFTYNEQFF
TRBD1	TRBJ1-2	TRBV5-1	CASSPRQGNYGYTF
-	TRBJ2-7	TRBV4-3	CASSQDRTRVGGEQYF
-	TRBJ1-5	TRBV9	CASSAPARDIPNQPQHF
TRBD2	TRBJ2-1	TRBV10-2	CASGSWGGNEQFF
TRBD1	TRBJ1-1	TRBV18	CASSGTGDDGTEAFF
TRBD2	TRBJ2-3	TRBV6-6	CASSLTSGGTDTQYF
-	TRBJ2-1	TRBV9	CASSATGYNEQFF
-	TRBJ1-1	TRBV28	CASSLGGGRNTEAFF
TRBD2	TRBJ2-3	TRBV6-4	CASSERGGTDTQYF
TRBD1	TRBJ1-2	TRBV5-4	CASSPGTGDVYGYTF
-	TRBJ1-4	TRBV28	CASSVLGSANEKLFF
-	TRBJ2-5	TRBV6-5	CASSYTAHGAYGQYF
-	TRBJ2-7	TRBV28	CASSCRGSHCEQYF
TRBD2	TRBJ2-5	TRBV4-1	CASSLGLAGGKRLETQYF
TRBD2	TRBJ2-1	TRBV4-2	CASSQDLLAGIDNEQFF
-	TRBJ2-5	TRBV6-1	CASTSYGGVGTQYF
TRBD2	TRBJ2-1	TRBV9	CASSLTSWSSYNEQFF
-	TRBJ1-2	TRBV29-1	CSVEETALRATF
TRBD1	TRBJ1-2	TRBV20-1	CSGQGDGGYTF
-	TRBJ2-2	TRBV9	CASSVGSRWTGELFF
-	TRBJ1-3	TRBV27	CASSFRVPGNTIYF
-	TRBJ2-1	TRBV29-1	CSVGGDNEQFF
TRBD1	TRBJ1-6	TRBV9	CASSPNAGTGNSPLHF
TRBD1	TRBJ1-4	TRBV5-5	CASSIAGTGGNSGNEKLFF
TRBD2	TRBJ2-7	TRBV11-3	CASSNPFETSASYEQYF
-	TRBJ1-1	TRBV5-1	CASSSNYRGTEAFF
TRBD2	TRBJ2-7	TRBV7-2	CASSLVLAGIYEQYF
-	TRBJ1-1	TRBV6-1	CASIYRDWNTEAFF
-	TRBJ1-4	TRBV15	CATSQWGDRREKLFF